This is a list of T cell receptor beta chains from one sample in a study of blood T cell repertoires in COVID-19. Repertoires were generated with immunoSEQ multiplex PCR, while TCRdb's copy carries only in-frame clones and drops some. The sample lists nearly 65,000 clones, under 90% occurring once. The sample comprised peripheral blood. The receptors come from a human donor in a cohort sampled during active COVID-19. Each CDR3 is given with its conserved first and last residue. The D gene is left open where the match is weak. Only part of the rows carry a size: once, few, many, or a class if the clone is expanded.

v_gene,d_gene,abundance,j_gene,CDR3nt,CDR3aa
TRBV7-9,NA,NA,TRBJ1-2,TGTGCCAGCAGCTTAGACTCGACGGGCTATGGCTACACCTTC,CASSLDSTGYGYTF
TRBV5-1,TRBD1,NA,TRBJ2-6,TGCGCCAGCAGCCCCGGGACAGGGTTCTCTGGGGCCAACGTCCTGACTTTC,CASSPGTGFSGANVLTF
TRBV30,TRBD2,NA,TRBJ2-7,TGTGCCTGGAGAGAAACTAGCGGGAGTCCCAACGAGCAGTACTTC,CAWRETSGSPNEQYF
TRBV7-2,NA,NA,TRBJ2-7,TGTGCCAGCAGCTTAGCTCCTAGCGAAGAGCAGTACTTC,CASSLAPSEEQYF
TRBV19,TRBD1,NA,TRBJ2-2,TGTGCCAGTAGCCCGAGGGGGCAGGGCTTAGGGATTGACACCGGGGAGCTGTTTTTT,CASSPRGQGLGIDTGELFF
TRBV19,NA,once,TRBJ1-1,TGTGCCAGTAGTATCTCCCGGTTGAACACTGAAGCTTTCTTT,CASSISRLNTEAFF
TRBV28,NA,NA,TRBJ2-7,TGTGCCAGCAGTTTTGGGCCCGCCTACGAGCAGTACTTC,CASSFGPAYEQYF
TRBV7-9,TRBD2,NA,TRBJ2-3,TGTGCCAGCAGCTCGACTAGCGGGGGGGCTTCTAGCACAGATACGCAGTATTTT,CASSSTSGGASSTDTQYF
TRBV5-6,NA,NA,TRBJ1-6,TGTGCCAGCAGAAAGCAGGGGTTCGAATCACCCCTCCACTTT,CASRKQGFESPLHF
TRBV4-1,NA,NA,TRBJ1-1,TGCGCCAGCAGCCAAGGGCGCGGGGGCCCTGAAGCTTTCTTT,CASSQGRGGPEAFF
TRBV4-2,TRBD1,once,TRBJ1-2,TGTGCCAGCAGCCAGGGAAGGACAGGTCCCCTCTATGGCTACACCTTC,CASSQGRTGPLYGYTF
TRBV14,TRBD1,NA,TRBJ2-5,TGTGCCAGCAGCCAAAGGACAGGCACCCGAGAGACCCAGTACTTC,CASSQRTGTRETQYF
TRBV5-6,NA,NA,TRBJ1-1,TGTGCCAGCAGCTTGTCGGGGAATATTGGTGAAGCTTTCTTT,CASSLSGNIGEAFF
TRBV7-9,NA,NA,TRBJ2-1,TGTGCCAGCAGCTTTGACCAGACATACAATGAGCAGTTCTTC,CASSFDQTYNEQFF
TRBV4-2,NA,NA,TRBJ2-1,TGTGCCAGCAGCCAAGATCTGCCCGGCAATGAGCAGTTCTTC,CASSQDLPGNEQFF
TRBV7-8,NA,NA,TRBJ1-5,TGTGCCAGCAGTTCTACTCGGGAGCCCCAGCATTTT,CASSSTREPQHF
TRBV9,TRBD1,NA,TRBJ2-3,TGTGCCAGCAGCGGGACAGGAGGAACAGATACGCAGTATTTT,CASSGTGGTDTQYF
TRBV6-2/TRBV6-3,NA,NA,TRBJ2-7,TGTGCCAGCAGGTACCTAGCCGCATTAACCTACGAGCAGTACTTC,CASRYLAALTYEQYF
TRBV11-2,NA,NA,TRBJ2-5,TGTGCCAGCAGTTCCCTGCAGGGAGAGACCCAGTACTTC,CASSSLQGETQYF
TRBV19,NA,NA,TRBJ1-1,TGTGCCAGTAGGGGGTCGCAGGGCGTAGGGAACCCTGAAGCTTTCTTT,CASRGSQGVGNPEAFF
TRBV7-9,NA,NA,TRBJ1-2,TGTGCCAGCAGCTTACCTCAGGGGGGCTACACCTTC,CASSLPQGGYTF
TRBV4-3,TRBD2,once,TRBJ2-5,TGCGCCAGCAGCCAAGATAGGACGGGGGGTGAGGAGACCCAGTACTTC,CASSQDRTGGEETQYF
TRBV11-2,NA,NA,TRBJ2-3,TGTGCCAGCAGCTTAGGTCTGCGTAGCACAGATACGCAGTATTTT,CASSLGLRSTDTQYF
TRBV27,NA,NA,TRBJ2-7,TGTGCCAGCGGAAGATTGGGGAGAGGCTACGAGCAGTACTTC,CASGRLGRGYEQYF
TRBV11-3,TRBD2,NA,TRBJ2-3,TGTGCCAGCAGCTTAATCCCTCAGCGGGGGGCCGGAGATACGCAGTATTTT,CASSLIPQRGAGDTQYF
TRBV5-1,NA,NA,TRBJ1-1,TGCGCCAGCAGCTTGGGCGGGGACGCTTTCTTT,CASSLGGDAFF
TRBV13,TRBD1,NA,TRBJ2-7,TGTGCCAGCAGCCCTCCGGGACAGGGAAACTACGAGCAGTACTTC,CASSPPGQGNYEQYF
TRBV7-9,NA,NA,TRBJ2-7,TGTGCCAGCAGCCTCGAGGTGGGGCCCTCCTACGAGCAGTACTTC,CASSLEVGPSYEQYF
TRBV5-1,TRBD1,NA,TRBJ2-1,TGCGCCAGCAGTTCGGGACAGGGGGCGAAAAATGAGCAGTTCTTC,CASSSGQGAKNEQFF
TRBV6-6,NA,few,TRBJ1-6,TGTGCCAGCAGTCAACAGGTGGTCCCTAATTCACCCCTCCACTTT,CASSQQVVPNSPLHF
TRBV5-4,TRBD1,NA,TRBJ1-1,TGTGCCAGCAGTTATCCCGGGACAGGGGGTGACACTGAAGCTTTCTTT,CASSYPGTGGDTEAFF
TRBV6-5,NA,NA,TRBJ1-6,TGTGCCAGCAGTTACCGACAGGATAATTCACCCCTCCACTTT,CASSYRQDNSPLHF
TRBV13,NA,NA,TRBJ1-2,TGTGCCAGCAGCTCCAGTACCCGGACTGGCTATGGCTACACCTTC,CASSSSTRTGYGYTF
TRBV6-4,NA,NA,TRBJ1-5,TGTGCCAGCAGTGACCGGGACACTCATCAGCCCCAGCATTTT,CASSDRDTHQPQHF
TRBV19,NA,NA,TRBJ2-7,TGTGCCAGTAGTGGACAGTCGGGCTACGAGCAGTACTTC,CASSGQSGYEQYF
TRBV24-1,TRBD2,NA,TRBJ2-3,TGTGCCACCAGTGATACCATGGGACTAGCGGGAGGAGCGCAGTATTTT,CATSDTMGLAGGAQYF
TRBV5-1,NA,NA,TRBJ2-6,TGCGCCAGCAGCTTGGGTTACTCTGGGGCCAACGTCCTGACTTTC,CASSLGYSGANVLTF
TRBV30,TRBD1,NA,TRBJ1-1,TGTGCCTGGAGTGCACAGGGGGGGACTGAAGCTTTCTTT,CAWSAQGGTEAFF
TRBV9,TRBD2,NA,TRBJ2-7,TGTGCCAGCAGCGTAAATAGCGGGAACGAGCAGTACTTC,CASSVNSGNEQYF
TRBV12-3/TRBV12-4,NA,once,TRBJ2-7,TGTGCCAGCAGTTTGGGGGCTGACGGGGAGCAGTACTTC,CASSLGADGEQYF
TRBV4-3,TRBD2,NA,TRBJ2-3,TGCGCCAGCAGCCAAGGGCTAGCGGGGGGCACTGCACGGGCAGATACGCAGTATTTT,CASSQGLAGGTARADTQYF
TRBV4-1,TRBD1,NA,TRBJ2-3,TGCGCCAGCAGCCAAGGACAGGGACACACAGATACGCAGTATTTT,CASSQGQGHTDTQYF
TRBV7-2,TRBD2,NA,TRBJ2-4,TGTGCCAGCAGCTCACGGGGGGATAGGGACATTCAGTACTTC,CASSSRGDRDIQYF
TRBV9,NA,NA,TRBJ1-5,TGTGCCAGCAGCGTAGGGCCAGGCAATCAGCCCCAGCATTTT,CASSVGPGNQPQHF
TRBV19,NA,few,TRBJ2-7,TGTGCCAGTAGCCAGGGAAGTTTGAACGAGCAGTACTTC,CASSQGSLNEQYF
TRBV7-6,NA,NA,TRBJ1-1,TGTGCCAGCAGCTTAGCGCTGGGTAGGGGCACTGAAGCTTTCTTT,CASSLALGRGTEAFF
TRBV5-4,NA,NA,TRBJ1-1,TGTGCCAGCAGCTTATCCGATGGGCGTCTTGAAGCTTTCTTT,CASSLSDGRLEAFF
TRBV5-1,NA,NA,TRBJ2-7,TGCGCCAGCAGCTTGACTGGCTACGAGCAGTACTTC,CASSLTGYEQYF
TRBV28,TRBD1,NA,TRBJ2-7,TGTGCCAGCAGTGAAGGGACAGGGTGGTTCGACGAGCAGTACTTC,CASSEGTGWFDEQYF
TRBV7-2,NA,NA,TRBJ2-7,TGTGCCAGCAGCTTACCCCCCGGGGAGTACGAGCAGTACTTC,CASSLPPGEYEQYF
TRBV6-5,NA,NA,TRBJ1-2,TGTGCCAGCAGTTACGGGGGGAGCCTGGATGGCTACACCTTC,CASSYGGSLDGYTF
TRBV18,NA,NA,TRBJ1-3,TGTGCCAGCTCACCGCGGACAGCGAACAGCATTTTTTCTGGAAACACCATATATTTT,CASSPRTANSIFSGNTIYF
TRBV5-4,NA,NA,TRBJ2-7,TGTGCCAGCAGCTTGGCCAGTACGCTTTCCTACGAGCAGTACTTC,CASSLASTLSYEQYF
TRBV27,NA,NA,TRBJ2-3,TGTGCCAGCAGTTTATTCCCTACCCTGACAGATACGCAGTATTTT,CASSLFPTLTDTQYF